The 7 T cell receptor beta chains below were found in one sample sequenced in a study of blood T cell repertoires in COVID-19. Using immunoSEQ multiplex PCR, the repertoire was profiled, and TCRdb retains in-frame clones only, with some absent. The table lists 400,000 to 450,000 clones, 80% to 95% of them singletons, with under 0.7% in the top ten. The sample was PBMCs or T cells enriched from blood (not recorded which). Receptors originate from a man aged 18 to 29 who had recovered from COVID-19.

V usage is TRBV19 and J usage is TRBJ1-4; 8 bases line up with TRBD1. Germline V gene data show CDR1 as LNHDA and CDR2 as SQIVND (reference sequence). V shed 6 bases, J shed 6 bases, and the junction held 15 bases outside the gene matches. There are 17 residues in the CDR3. CDR3 coding DNA: TGTGCCAGTAGCCTGGGGGACAGGCACTACGAGGATGAAAAACTGTTTTTT. This sequence encodes CASSLGDRHYEDEKLFF.

This CDR3 is CASSPGSVNQPQHF. DNA of the CDR3: TGTGCCAGCAGCCCCGGGTCGGTCAATCAGCCCCAGCATTTT. V usage is TRBV11-3 and J usage is TRBJ1-5, with D unclear. The V gene's germline CDR1 is SGHNT and CDR2 YENEEA. The CDR3 covers 14 residues. V lost 5 bases and J lost 3, with 11 bases in between.

CDR3 bases: TGTGCCAGCAGTGGGACTAGCGTTGATAAAGGGGCAGATACGCAGTATTTT. Its translation: CASSGTSVDKGADTQYF. The chain is built from TRBV3-1 (or the pseudogene TRBV3-2) and TRBJ2-3, with 10 bases that match TRBD2. The germline V gene has CDR1 LGHDT and CDR2 YNNKEL (reference sequence). The CDR3 is 17 residues long. With V trimmed by 6 bases and J by 4 bases, 13 bases remained unmatched.

The genes are TRBV27 and TRBJ2-1, with TRBD2 matching 15 bases. The CDR3 is made up of 15 amino acids. The ends lost 5 bases at V and 9 bases at J; junction bases unmatched: 5. Germline values: CDR1 MNHEY, CDR2 SMNVEV (reference sequence). The CDR3 protein is CASSTPGLAGGEQFF. DNA for the CDR3: TGTGCCAGCAGTACGCCGGGACTAGCGGGAGGTGAGCAGTTCTTC.

The chain combines TRBV7-9 with TRBJ1-2; D is unresolved. Trimming cost V 1 base and J 3 bases, with 12 bases left between them. The CDR3 has 15 residues. The V gene's germline CDR1 is SEHNR and CDR2 FQNEAQ (reference sequence). CDR3 protein: CASSLGSPGDYGYTF. CDR3 nucleotides: TGTGCCAGCAGCTTAGGGTCCCCAGGCGACTATGGCTACACCTTC. The full variable domain, with the rest looked up from reference TRBV7-9 and TRBJ1-2, is DTGVSQNPRHKITKRGQNVTFRCDPISEHNRLYWYRQTLGQGPEFLTYFQNEAQLEKSRLLSDRFSAERPKGSFSTLEIQRTEQGDSAMYLCASSLGSPGDYGYTFGSGTRLTVV.

The rearrangement uses TRBV18 and TRBJ2-3, with 9 bases identical to TRBD1. The CDR3 extends over 16 amino acids. V was pared by 0 bases and J by 1 base, with 2 bases of the junction left unmatched. CDR1 KGHSH and CDR2 LQKENI come from the germline V gene. CDR3 coding DNA: TGTGCCAGCTCACCACCCCGACAGGGGGGCACAGATACGCAGTATTTT. Amino acid sequence: CASSPPRQGGTDTQYF.

The chain has TRBV6-5 and TRBJ2-7; 7 bases agree with TRBD1. This CDR3 spans 14 amino acids. The J segment lost 1 base and the V segment lost 6 bases, leaving 6 bases of the junction unmatched. Germline V gene sequence: CDR1 MNHEY, CDR2 SVGAGI. DNA for the CDR3: TGTGCCAGCAGACCCACAGGGGATTCCTACGAGCAGTACTTC. Amino acids: CASRPTGDSYEQYF.